This T cell receptor (beta chain) was captured in a study of cytomegalovirus exposure and HLA in healthy donors. Vbeta (60) and Jbeta (13) primers were used in the PCR. Measured with immunoSEQ multiplex PCR; TCRdb has only the in-frame clones, and not every one. Here the sample table reports roughly 120,000 clones. For this clone: Its antigen is still unknown.

V lost 2 bases, J lost 4 bases, and 11 bases lay in between. CDR3 length: 15 amino acids. Germline V gene sequence: CDR1 LNHNV, CDR2 YYDKDF (reference sequence). Study-wide points: Highly shared sequence variants in one cluster were likely a sequencing artifact.

The rearrangement links TRBV15 to TRBJ2-2; maybe TRBD1 (6 bases). This clonotype was sampled from a middle-aged man in good health and CMV-seronegative. Input material: PBMCs. The CDR3 coding sequence is TGTGCCACCAGCAGATTAGGGGGTCTCACCGGGGAGCTGTTTTTT. This codes for CATSRLGGLTGELFF.